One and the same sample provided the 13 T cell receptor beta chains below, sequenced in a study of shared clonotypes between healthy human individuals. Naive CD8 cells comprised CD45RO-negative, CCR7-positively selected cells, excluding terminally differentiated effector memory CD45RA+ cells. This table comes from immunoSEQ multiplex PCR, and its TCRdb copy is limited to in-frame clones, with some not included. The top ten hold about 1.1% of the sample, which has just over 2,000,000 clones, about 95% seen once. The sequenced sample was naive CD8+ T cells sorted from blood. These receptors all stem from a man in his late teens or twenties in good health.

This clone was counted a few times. CDR3 sequence: CASSLRNSPLHF. The CDR3 DNA reads as TGTGCCAGCAGCCTCAGGAATTCACCCCTCCACTTT. V is TRBV25-1 and J is TRBJ1-6; no clear D. CDR1 and CDR2 from the germline V gene are MGHDK and SYGVNS. With 6 bases removed from V and 7 bases from J, the gap between germline ends came to 7 bases. The CDR3 extends over 12 amino acids.

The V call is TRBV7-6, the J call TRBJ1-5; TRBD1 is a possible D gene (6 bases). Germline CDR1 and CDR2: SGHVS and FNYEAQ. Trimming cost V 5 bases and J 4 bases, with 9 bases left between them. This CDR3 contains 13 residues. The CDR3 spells CASSLQGNQPQHF. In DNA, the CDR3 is TGTGCCAGCAGCCTACAGGGTAATCAGCCCCAGCATTTT.

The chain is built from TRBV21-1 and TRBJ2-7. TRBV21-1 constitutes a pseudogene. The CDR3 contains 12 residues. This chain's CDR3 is CASRGDHYEQYF. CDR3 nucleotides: TGTGCCAGCAGGGGGGACCACTACGAGCAGTACTTC.

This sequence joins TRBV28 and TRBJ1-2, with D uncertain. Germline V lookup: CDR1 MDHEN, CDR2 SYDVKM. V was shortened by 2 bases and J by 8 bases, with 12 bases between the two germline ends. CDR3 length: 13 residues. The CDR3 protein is CASSLVRTGGYTF. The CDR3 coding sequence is TGTGCCAGCAGTTTAGTTCGGACGGGGGGCTACACCTTC.

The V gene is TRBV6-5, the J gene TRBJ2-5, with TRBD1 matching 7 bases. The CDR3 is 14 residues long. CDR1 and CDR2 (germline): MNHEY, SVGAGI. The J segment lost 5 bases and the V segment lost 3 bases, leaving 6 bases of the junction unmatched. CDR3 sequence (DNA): TGTGCCAGCAGTTATATCCGGGGACAGGAGACCCAGTACTTC. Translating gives CASSYIRGQETQYF.

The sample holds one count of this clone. This CDR3 is CASSPRLPVADTQYF. The CDR3 coding sequence is TGTGCCAGCAGCCCCCGGCTCCCGGTGGCAGATACGCAGTATTTT. V gene TRBV9 combines with J gene TRBJ2-3; no reliable D call. Germline V CDR1 and CDR2: SGDLS, YYNGEE. The germline V and J ends were trimmed by 4 bases and 4 bases, with 16 bases remaining between them. CDR3 length: 15 amino acids.

The CDR3 sequence: CASRRGWAYEQYF. The CDR3 nucleotides read TGTGCCAGCAGAAGGGGGTGGGCCTACGAGCAGTACTTC. The chain has TRBV27 and TRBJ2-7, with a weak D call TRBD1 (6 bases). Trimming removed 6 bases at V and 2 bases at J, with 11 bases between. CDR3 size: 13 residues. From germline, CDR1 is MNHEY and CDR2 SMNVEV (reference sequence).

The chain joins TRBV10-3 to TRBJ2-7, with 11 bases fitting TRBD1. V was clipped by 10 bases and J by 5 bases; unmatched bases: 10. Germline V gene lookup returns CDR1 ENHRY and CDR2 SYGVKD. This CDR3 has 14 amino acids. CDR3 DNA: TGTGCCACCAACCCCGGGACAGGGGGAGACGAGCAGTACTTC. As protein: CATNPGTGGDEQYF.

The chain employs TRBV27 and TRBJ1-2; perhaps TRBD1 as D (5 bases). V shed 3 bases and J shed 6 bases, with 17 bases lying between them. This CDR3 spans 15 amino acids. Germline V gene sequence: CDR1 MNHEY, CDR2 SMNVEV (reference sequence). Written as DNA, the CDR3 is TGTGCCAGCAGTTTCGTTGGGGGGAGTGGGGATGGCTACACCTTC. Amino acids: CASSFVGGSGDGYTF.

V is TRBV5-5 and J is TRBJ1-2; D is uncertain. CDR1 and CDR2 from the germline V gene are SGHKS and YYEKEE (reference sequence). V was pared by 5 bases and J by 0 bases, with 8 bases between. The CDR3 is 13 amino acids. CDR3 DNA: TGTGCCAGCAGGGAAACACCTAACTATGGCTACACCTTC. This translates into CASRETPNYGYTF.

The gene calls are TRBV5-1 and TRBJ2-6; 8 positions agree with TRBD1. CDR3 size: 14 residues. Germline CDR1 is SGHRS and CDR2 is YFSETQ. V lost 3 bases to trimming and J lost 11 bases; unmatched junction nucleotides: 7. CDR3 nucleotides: TGCGCCAGCAGCTCCTGGACAGGGACGGACGTCCTGACTTTC. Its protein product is CASSSWTGTDVLTF.

The CDR3 DNA sequence: TGTGCCAGCAGTCCGGGACAGGGTTTTTGGCAGCCCCAGCATTTT. Translated, it gives CASSPGQGFWQPQHF. V usage is TRBV6-5 and J usage is TRBJ1-5; TRBD1 matches 9 bases. The CDR3 extends over 15 amino acids. CDR1 is MNHEY, CDR2 SVGAGI, per germline. The ends lost 5 bases at V and 7 bases at J; junction bases unmatched: 9.

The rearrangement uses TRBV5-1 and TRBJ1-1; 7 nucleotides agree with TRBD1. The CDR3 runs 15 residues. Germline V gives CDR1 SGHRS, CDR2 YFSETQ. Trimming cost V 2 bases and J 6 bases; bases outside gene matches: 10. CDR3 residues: CASSFTRGGTPEAFF. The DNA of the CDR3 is TGCGCCAGCAGCTTCACCAGGGGGGGAACCCCTGAAGCTTTCTTT. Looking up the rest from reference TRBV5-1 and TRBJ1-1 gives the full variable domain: KAGVTQTPRYLIKTRGQQVTLSCSPISGHRSVSWYQQTPGQGLQFLFEYFSETQRNKGNFPGRFSGRQFSNSRSEMNVSTLELGDSALYLCASSFTRGGTPEAFFGQGTRLTVV.